This T cell receptor beta chain was captured in a study of cytomegalovirus exposure and HLA in healthy donors. In regard to this clone: Its antigen is still unknown.

General study points: The classifier was said to identify cytomegalovirus status with high specificity and sensitivity.

The CDR3 spans 13 residues. CDR1 and CDR2 from the germline V gene are LNHNV and YYDKDF (reference sequence). The V and J ends lost 6 bases and 0 bases, in that order; junction bases with no gene match: 0. Sequenced by immunoSEQ multiplex PCR; TCRdb stores in-frame clones only, minus some. The profile covers 150,000 or so clones, with about 83% appearing a single time and approximately 1.5% taken by the ten largest. Specimen: PBMCs. The chain joins TRBV15 to TRBJ2-5, with 8 bases matching TRBD2. The sequence was obtained from a woman aged 25 to 45 in good health and CMV-seronegative. The CDR3 sequence: CATRAGDQETQYF. The CDR3 coding sequence is TGTGCCACCAGAGCGGGGGACCAAGAGACCCAGTACTTC. Based on the CDR3 plus reference TRBV15 and TRBJ2-5, the full variable domain is DAMVIQNPRYQVTQFGKPVTLSCSQTLNHNVMYWYQQKSSQAPKLLFHYYDKDFNNEADTPDNFQSRRPNTSFCFLDIRSPGLGDTAMYLCATRAGDQETQYFGPGTRLLVL.